The 16 T cell receptor beta chains reported below all come from one sample, sequenced in a study of monozygotic twins with cystic fibrosis. Generated by immunoSEQ multiplex PCR, the TCRdb table keeps only in-frame clones and is missing some. Of 30,000 to 35,000 clones in the sample, just over 95% are singletons; the top ten hold 0.17%. The source material was blood. The receptors derive from a girl aged 2 to 10 with cystic fibrosis.

This sequence joins TRBV9 and TRBJ2-5, with D perhaps matching TRBD2 (5 bases). The CDR3 has 15 amino acids. Germline values: CDR1 SGDLS, CDR2 YYNGEE. V lost 0 bases to trimming and J lost 5 bases, with 14 bases between them. The CDR3 loop reads CASSVGGARRETQYF. In DNA, the CDR3 is TGTGCCAGCAGCGTAGGGGGAGCGAGGCGGGAGACCCAGTACTTC.

The rearrangement uses TRBV12-5 and TRBJ2-1, with D tentatively TRBD1 (5 bases). The V and J ends lost 1 base and 12 bases respectively, with 16 bases between them. Germline V lookup: CDR1 LGHNT, CDR2 FRNRAP. The CDR3 contains 14 residues. The CDR3 protein is CASGLASTGTRQFF. The CDR3 bases are TGTGCTAGTGGTTTGGCATCAACAGGTACAAGGCAGTTCTTC.

The J gene is TRBJ2-5, the V gene TRBV11-1; D unclear. Germline V gene sequence: CDR1 SGHAT, CDR2 FQDESV (reference sequence). The CDR3 has 13 residues. Trimming took 0 bases from V and 4 from J, leaving 6 bases between them. The CDR3 DNA reads TGTGCCAGCAGCTTAGCGGTTGGAGAGACCCAGTACTTC. This sequence encodes CASSLAVGETQYF.

The chain employs TRBV30 and TRBJ2-7; D perhaps matches TRBD2 (6 bases). Deletions cut 5 bases from V and 0 bases from J, with 11 bases between. The CDR3 has 13 residues. Germline values: CDR1 GTSNPN, CDR2 SVGIG (reference sequence). The CDR3, as DNA: TGTGCCTGGGGGACCGGGAGCTCCTACGAGCAGTACTTC. Its protein product is CAWGTGSSYEQYF.

CDR3 DNA: TGCGCCAGCAGCCCAAGGGAGACAGGCTGGGGGAACACTGAAGCTTTCTTT. Translation gives CASSPRETGWGNTEAFF. This chain uses TRBV5-1 with TRBJ1-1; maybe TRBD1 (6 bases). CDR3 length: 17 residues. In germline, CDR1 is SGHRS, CDR2 YFSETQ. V gave up 4 bases and J gave up 1 base, with 20 bases separating them.

The V gene is TRBV5-1, the J gene TRBJ2-7; 11 bases line up with TRBD1. Trimming took 3 bases from V and 0 from J; bases not matched to a gene: 8. CDR1 SGHRS and CDR2 YFSETQ come from the germline V gene. This CDR3 spans 17 amino acids. The CDR3 DNA reads TGCGCCAGCAGCTCCGGGACAGGGGGAACCTACTCCTACGAGCAGTACTTC. It yields the protein CASSSGTGGTYSYEQYF. Together with reference TRBV5-1 and TRBJ2-7, the CDR3 gives the full variable domain: KAGVTQTPRYLIKTRGQQVTLSCSPISGHRSVSWYQQTPGQGLQFLFEYFSETQRNKGNFPGRFSGRQFSNSRSEMNVSTLELGDSALYLCASSSGTGGTYSYEQYFGPGTRLTVT.

The genes are TRBV6-4 and TRBJ1-1; TRBD1 is a possible D gene (6 bases). V lost 4 bases and J lost 4, with 28 bases in between. This CDR3 contains 19 residues. From germline, CDR1 is MRHNA and CDR2 SNTAGT. In DNA, the CDR3 is TGTGCCAGCAGTGGGCCGGGCCAGGGGCCCACCTGGGATGTCACTGAAGCTTTCTTT. This gives the protein CASSGPGQGPTWDVTEAFF.

V gene TRBV12-5 combines with J gene TRBJ1-2; D is uncertain. CDR1 and CDR2 from the germline V gene are LGHNT and FRNRAP. V was clipped by 0 bases and J by 6 bases, with 26 bases between them. The CDR3 contains 19 residues. The chain's CDR3 is CASGLVLIPNGKTGNGYTF. The CDR3 bases are TGTGCTAGTGGTTTGGTACTAATCCCCAATGGAAAGACGGGCAATGGCTACACCTTC.

The chain has TRBV12-5 and TRBJ2-3, with D perhaps TRBD1 (5 bases). Germline lookup yields CDR1 LGHNT and CDR2 FRNRAP. This CDR3 region has 13 residues. Trimming pared 6 bases from V and 0 bases from J, leaving 7 bases between. Here the CDR3 reads CASGTVSTDTQYF. In DNA, the CDR3 is TGTGCTAGTGGGACAGTAAGCACAGATACGCAGTATTTT.

The gene calls are TRBV15 and TRBJ2-1, with D possibly being TRBD2 (5 bases). Germline CDR1 is LNHNV and CDR2 is YYDKDF (reference sequence). The CDR3 runs 13 residues. Trimming removed 5 bases at V and 0 bases at J, with 5 bases between. The CDR3 loop reads CATSGSSYNEQFF. Here the CDR3 DNA reads TGTGCCACCAGCGGGAGCTCCTACAATGAGCAGTTCTTC.

The rearrangement joins TRBV7-2 to TRBJ2-1; D is possibly TRBD2 (5 bases). Germline V gene lookup returns CDR1 SGHTA and CDR2 FQGNSA. The CDR3 loop spans 15 amino acids. The germline V and J ends were trimmed by 4 bases and 6 bases, with 16 bases remaining between them. The CDR3 protein is CASSSEARSGNEQFF. CDR3 in DNA: TGTGCCAGCAGCTCCGAGGCTAGGAGCGGCAATGAGCAGTTCTTC.

The chain couples TRBV7-8 to TRBJ1-5; D remains ambiguous. The CDR3 sequence is 15 residues long. The V gene's germline CDR1 is SGHVS and CDR2 FQNEAQ. V was clipped by 1 base and J by 0 bases, with 7 bases between them. CDR3 in amino acids: CASSLGVHSNQPQHF. CDR3 nucleotide sequence: TGTGCCAGCAGCTTAGGGGTCCATAGCAATCAGCCCCAGCATTTT. Together with reference TRBV7-8 and TRBJ1-5, the CDR3 gives the full variable domain: GAGVSQSPRYKVAKRGQDVALRCDPISGHVSLFWYQQALGQGPEFLTYFQNEAQLDKSGLPSDRFFAERPEGSVSTLKIQRTQQEDSAVYLCASSLGVHSNQPQHFGDGTRLSIL.

The genes are TRBV25-1 and TRBJ2-7; D is undetermined. From germline, CDR1 is MGHDK and CDR2 SYGVNS. This CDR3 comprises 13 residues. Trimming stripped 3 bases from V and 1 base from J, with 7 bases between. Written as DNA, the CDR3 is TGTGCCAGCAGTGAGGCGGTTTCCTACGAGCAGTACTTC. This encodes CASSEAVSYEQYF.

J is TRBJ2-3 and V is TRBV5-4; D not certain. V was cut by 1 base and J by 2 bases, with 5 bases left in between. CDR3 length equals 13 residues. CDR1 is SGHNT, CDR2 YYREEE, per germline (reference sequence). The CDR3 DNA sequence: TGTGCCAGCAGCTTGACCGACACAGATACGCAGTATTTT. Residues: CASSLTDTDTQYF.

V is TRBV5-4 and J is TRBJ1-2; perhaps TRBD1 as D (6 bases). Germline-derived CDR1 and CDR2 are SGHNT and YYREEE (reference sequence). Trimming took off 6 bases at V and 7 bases at J, with 19 bases between the two ends. There are 14 residues in the CDR3. The CDR3 loop reads CASNDYRVMSGYTF. CDR3 DNA: TGTGCCAGCAACGACTACAGGGTAATGAGTGGCTACACCTTC.

The gene calls are TRBV19 and TRBJ2-7; D may match TRBD1 or TRBD2 (5 bases each). CDR1 is LNHDA and CDR2 is SQIVND in the germline V gene (reference sequence). V was shortened by 3 bases and J by 2 bases, with 8 bases between the two germline ends. The CDR3 runs 13 residues. The CDR3 here is CASSMGETYEQYF. The DNA for the CDR3 is TGTGCCAGTAGTATGGGGGAGACCTACGAGCAGTACTTC.